These T cell receptor beta chains were read from a single sample in a study of T-cell memory formation after mild COVID-19. TCRdb passed the 5' RACE reads through MiXCR, listing each CDR3 protein once. The profile shows under 250,000 distinct CDR3 sequences, under 12% of them singletons. The sample was PBMCs or a T cell subset sorted from them (not recorded which). The receptors were sampled from a man aged 18-30 years who had mild COVID-19 (a few samples of this study predate the infection). Cell type and time point are not known. The conserved cysteine and the conserved F or W are not part of the CDR3 here.

V gene,J gene,CDR3 protein
TRBV11-2,TRBJ1-2,ASSLEYGDGYT
TRBV5-1,TRBJ2-3,ASSLAPAGDTQY
TRBV5-1,TRBJ2-3,ASSLAGSVSGGTDTQY
TRBV29-1,TRBJ2-1,SVSSGGPLGQF
TRBV5-1,TRBJ1-1,ASRNLWGQRNTEAF
TRBV11-2,TRBJ1-1,ASKIGGVNTEAF
TRBV27,TRBJ1-5,ASSPRDIRGPQH
TRBV20-1,TRBJ2-1,SARDAGTHSYNEQF
TRBV4-3,TRBJ1-3,ASSQDGDGGNTIY
TRBV29-1,TRBJ1-1,STVAGWNTEAF
TRBV10-3,TRBJ1-5,AISQQGRSNQPQH
TRBV20-1,TRBJ1-1,SVSQGANTEAF
TRBV20-1,TRBJ2-7,SGRQGIRYEQY
TRBV7-2,TRBJ2-5,ASSQTRRETQY
TRBV4-1,TRBJ1-1,ASSQVPNTEAF
TRBV5-6,TRBJ2-5,ASRAGPHETQY
TRBV7-3,TRBJ1-1,ASSSGSRGRNTEAF
TRBV12-3/TRBV12-4,TRBJ1-5,ASSGTGQPQH
TRBV5-5,TRBJ2-5,ASSLVQGWETQY
TRBV11-2,TRBJ1-1,ASSFGGAGTEAF
TRBV12-3/TRBV12-4,TRBJ1-6,ASSLLLGTVASPLH
TRBV10-3,TRBJ1-6,AISEGQGYNSPLH
TRBV12-3/TRBV12-4,TRBJ2-7,ASSLWGQGPTYEQY
TRBV7-2,TRBJ1-5,ASSLGRDQPQH
TRBV20-1,TRBJ2-7,SANGLGAYEQY
TRBV7-8,TRBJ2-2,ASSFPVTNTGELF
TRBV20-1,TRBJ1-5,SARGSANQPQH